The 9 T cell receptor beta chains presented below share a single source sample, sequenced in a study of identical twins. TCRdb fed the 5' RACE reads into MiXCR, producing one record per CDR3 protein. The table has roughly 690,000 distinct CDR3 sequences, 5.5% to 6.5% seen once. Sequenced input: naive T cells sorted from blood. Receptor source: a man aged 18 to 29 in good health.

This clonotype has just a few counts. The chain carries TRBV7-9 and TRBJ2-3; 9 bases map to TRBD1. There are 16 residues in the CDR3. Germline values: CDR1 SEHNR, CDR2 FQNEAQ (reference sequence). V was clipped by 5 bases and J by 0 bases; unmatched bases: 6. CDR3 residues: CASSATGGSSTDTQYF. The CDR3 coding sequence is TGTGCCAGCAGCGCCACAGGGGGCTCTAGCACAGATACGCAGTATTTT.

In this sample, this clonotype turned up many times. The chain recombines TRBV29-1 with TRBJ2-2; TRBD1 might be the D (7 bases). The CDR3 has 14 amino acids. The V end was cut by 5 bases, the J end by 3 bases, with 13 bases between. Germline V CDR1 and CDR2: SQVTM, ANQGSEA. The chain's CDR3 is CSVSRGEYTGELFF. CDR3 nucleotides: TGCAGCGTTTCCAGGGGGGAGTACACCGGGGAGCTGTTTTTT.

V usage is TRBV7-9 and J usage is TRBJ2-1; D remains ambiguous. CDR3 length: 13 amino acids. The germline V and J ends were trimmed by 11 bases and 0 bases, with 11 bases remaining between them. Germline CDR1 and CDR2: SEHNR and FQNEAQ (reference sequence). CDR3 in amino acids: CAGPLSSYNEQFF. The CDR3 DNA sequence: TGTGCCGGTCCCTTAAGCTCCTACAATGAGCAGTTCTTC. Based on the CDR3 plus reference TRBV7-9 and TRBJ2-1, the full variable domain is DTGVSQNPRHKITKRGQNVTFRCDPISEHNRLYWYRQTLGQGPEFLTYFQNEAQLEKSRLLSDRFSAERPKGSFSTLEIQRTEQGDSAMYLCAGPLSSYNEQFFGPGTRLTVL.

Points on this clonotype: A read error may explain this, as a much larger clone is one base away. V usage is TRBV12-3 or TRBV12-4 and J usage is TRBJ1-3; TRBD1 might be the D (5 bases). This CDR3 is 17 amino acids long. V dropped 1 base and J dropped 6 bases, with 19 bases sitting between them. In DNA, the CDR3 is TGTGCCAGCAGTTTAGAACTTCAGGGCTTCATAGTAAACACCATATATTTT. Its protein product is CASSLELQGFIVNTIYF.

This clonotype has a count of ten or more. This chain joins TRBV29-1 and TRBJ2-5; D is unclear. Germline-derived CDR1 and CDR2 are SQVTM and ANQGSEA. The V end lost 6 bases, the J end lost 2 bases, and 7 bases lay between the germline ends. CDR3 size: 11 residues. The CDR3: CSVTEQETQYF. In DNA, the CDR3 is TGCAGCGTGACTGAGCAAGAGACCCAGTACTTC.

V usage is TRBV18 and J usage is TRBJ2-3; D perhaps matches TRBD1 (6 bases). The V end lost 0 bases, the J end lost 0 bases, and 13 bases lay between the germline ends. CDR3 size: 17 residues. Germline assignment: CDR1 KGHSH and CDR2 LQKENI. CDR3 DNA: TGTGCCAGCTCACCACCGATCTGGACAGCTAGCACAGATACGCAGTATTTT. Translating gives CASSPPIWTASTDTQYF.

The gene calls are TRBV3-1 and TRBJ2-1; 7 nucleotides match TRBD1. CDR1 and CDR2 (germline): LGHDT, YNNKEL (reference sequence). The CDR3 totals 15 residues. Unmatched junction bases numbered 5, after V lost 6 bases and J lost 0 bases. CDR3 DNA: TGTGCCAGCAGGGGACAGACCAGCTCCTACAATGAGCAGTTCTTC. Protein: CASRGQTSSYNEQFF.

The chain joins TRBV5-1 to TRBJ2-5; 10 positions match TRBD1. Germline CDR1 is SGHRS and CDR2 is YFSETQ. V shed 4 bases and J 3 bases; nucleotides not matched to a gene: 9. The CDR3 is 16 residues long. As DNA, the CDR3 is TGCGCCAGCAGCCGTTCCGACAGGGGGCTCGAAGAGACCCAGTACTTC. This translates into CASSRSDRGLEETQYF.

J is TRBJ2-2 and V is TRBV20-1, with D possibly called TRBD1 or TRBD2 (5 bases each). The V and J ends lost 1 base and 3 bases respectively, with 9 bases between them. The CDR3 length is 14 residues. Germline lookup yields CDR1 DFQATT and CDR2 SNEGSKA (reference sequence). CDR3 nucleotide sequence: TGCAGTGCTAGAGGGGACGGATACACCGGGGAGCTGTTTTTT. Protein product: CSARGDGYTGELFF.